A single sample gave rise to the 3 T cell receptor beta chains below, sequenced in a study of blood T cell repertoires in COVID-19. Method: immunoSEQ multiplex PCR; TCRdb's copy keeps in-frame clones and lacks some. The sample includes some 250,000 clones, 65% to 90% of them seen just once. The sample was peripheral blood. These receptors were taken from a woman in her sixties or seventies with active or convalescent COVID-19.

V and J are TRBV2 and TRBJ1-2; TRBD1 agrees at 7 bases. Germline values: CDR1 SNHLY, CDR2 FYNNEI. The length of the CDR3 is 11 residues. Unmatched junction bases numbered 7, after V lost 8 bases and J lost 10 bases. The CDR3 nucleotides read TGTGCCAGCGGGCGTGACAGGGACTACACCTTC. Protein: CASGRDRDYTF.

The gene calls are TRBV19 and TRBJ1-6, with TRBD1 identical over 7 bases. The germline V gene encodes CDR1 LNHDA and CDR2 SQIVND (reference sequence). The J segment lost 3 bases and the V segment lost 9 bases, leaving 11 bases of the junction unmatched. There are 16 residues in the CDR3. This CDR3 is CASGAQWDSYNSPLHF. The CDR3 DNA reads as TGTGCCAGCGGTGCTCAGTGGGACAGCTATAATTCACCCCTCCACTTT.

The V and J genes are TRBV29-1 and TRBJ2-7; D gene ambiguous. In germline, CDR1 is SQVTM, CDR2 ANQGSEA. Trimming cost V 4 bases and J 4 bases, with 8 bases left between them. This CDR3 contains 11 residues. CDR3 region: CSVATDYEQYF. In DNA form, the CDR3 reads TGCAGCGTTGCTACAGATTACGAGCAGTACTTC.